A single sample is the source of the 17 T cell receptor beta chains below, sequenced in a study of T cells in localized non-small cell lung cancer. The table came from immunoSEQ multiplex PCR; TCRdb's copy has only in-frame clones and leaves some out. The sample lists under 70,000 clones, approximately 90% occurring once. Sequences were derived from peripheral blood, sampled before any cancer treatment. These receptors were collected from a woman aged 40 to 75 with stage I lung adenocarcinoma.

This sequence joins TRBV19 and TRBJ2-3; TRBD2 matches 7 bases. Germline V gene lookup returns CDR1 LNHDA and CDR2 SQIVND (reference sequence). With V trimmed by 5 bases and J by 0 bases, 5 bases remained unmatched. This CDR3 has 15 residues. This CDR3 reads CASSVLAPSTDTQYF. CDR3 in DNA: TGTGCCAGTAGTGTACTAGCGCCGAGCACAGATACGCAGTATTTT. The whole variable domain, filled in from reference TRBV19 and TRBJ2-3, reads DGGITQSPKYLFRKEGQNVTLSCEQNLNHDAMYWYRQDPGQGLRLIYYSQIVNDFQKGDIAEGYSVSREKKESFPLTVTSAQKNPTAFYLCASSVLAPSTDTQYFGPGTRLTVL.

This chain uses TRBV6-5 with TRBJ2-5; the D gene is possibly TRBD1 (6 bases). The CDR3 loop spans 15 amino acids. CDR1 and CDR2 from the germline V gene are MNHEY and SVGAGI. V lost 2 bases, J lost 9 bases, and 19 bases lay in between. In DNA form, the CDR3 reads TGTGCCAGCAGTTACCGAGACGGGAAGGCAGGGGCCCAGTACTTC. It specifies CASSYRDGKAGAQYF.

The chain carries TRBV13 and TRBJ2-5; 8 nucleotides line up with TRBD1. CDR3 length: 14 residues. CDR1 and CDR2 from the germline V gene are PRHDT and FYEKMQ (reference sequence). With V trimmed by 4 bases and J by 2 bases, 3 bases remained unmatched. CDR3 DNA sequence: TGTGCCAGCAGCTCGACAGGGGTACAAGAGACCCAGTACTTC. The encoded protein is CASSSTGVQETQYF.

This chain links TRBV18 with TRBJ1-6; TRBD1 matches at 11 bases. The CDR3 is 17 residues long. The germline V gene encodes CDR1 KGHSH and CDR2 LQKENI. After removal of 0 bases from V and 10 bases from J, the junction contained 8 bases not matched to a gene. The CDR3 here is CASSPPVRTGGVSPLHF. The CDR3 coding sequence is TGTGCCAGCTCACCACCCGTTAGGACAGGGGGCGTGTCACCCCTCCACTTT.

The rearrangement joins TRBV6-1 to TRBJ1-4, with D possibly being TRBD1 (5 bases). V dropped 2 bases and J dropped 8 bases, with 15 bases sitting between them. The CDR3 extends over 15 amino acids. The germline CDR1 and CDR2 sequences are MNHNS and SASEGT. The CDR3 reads CASSERRRGEEKLFF. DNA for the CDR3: TGTGCCAGCAGTGAACGGCGGCGAGGGGAAGAAAAACTGTTTTTT.

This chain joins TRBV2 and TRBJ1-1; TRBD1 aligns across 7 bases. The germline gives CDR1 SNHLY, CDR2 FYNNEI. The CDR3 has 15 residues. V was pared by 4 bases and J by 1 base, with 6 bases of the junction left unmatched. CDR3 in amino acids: CASSGTGDWNTEAFF. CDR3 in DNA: TGTGCCAGCAGTGGAACAGGGGATTGGAACACTGAAGCTTTCTTT. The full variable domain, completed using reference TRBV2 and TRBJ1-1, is EPEVTQTPSHQVTQMGQEVILRCVPISNHLYFYWYRQILGQKVEFLVSFYNNEISEKSEIFDDQFSVERPDGSNFTLKIRSTKLEDSAMYFCASSGTGDWNTEAFFGQGTRLTVV.

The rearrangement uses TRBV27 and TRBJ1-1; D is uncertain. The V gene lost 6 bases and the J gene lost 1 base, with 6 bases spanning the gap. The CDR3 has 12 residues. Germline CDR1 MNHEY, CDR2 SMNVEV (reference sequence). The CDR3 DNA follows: TGTGCCAGCAGGAGAAAGAACACTGAAGCTTTCTTT. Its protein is CASRRKNTEAFF.

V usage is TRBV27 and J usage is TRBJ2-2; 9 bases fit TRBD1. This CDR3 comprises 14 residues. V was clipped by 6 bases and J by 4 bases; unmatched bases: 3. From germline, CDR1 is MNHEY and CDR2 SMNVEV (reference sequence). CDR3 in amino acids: CASRGQGITGELFF. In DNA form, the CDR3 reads TGTGCCAGCAGGGGACAGGGAATCACCGGGGAGCTGTTTTTT.

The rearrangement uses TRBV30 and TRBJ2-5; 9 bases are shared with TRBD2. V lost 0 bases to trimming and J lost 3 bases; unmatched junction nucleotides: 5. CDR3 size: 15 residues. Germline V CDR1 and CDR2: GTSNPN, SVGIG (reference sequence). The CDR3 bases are TGTGCCTGGAGTGTACGGCGGGGGGGGAAAGAGACCCAGTACTTC. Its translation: CAWSVRRGGKETQYF. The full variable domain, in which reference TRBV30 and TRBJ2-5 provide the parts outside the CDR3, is SQTIHQWPATLVQPVGSPLSLECTVEGTSNPNLYWYRQAAGRGLQLLFYSVGIGQISSEVPQNLSASRPQDRQFILSSKKLLLSDSGFYLCAWSVRRGGKETQYFGPGTRLLVL.

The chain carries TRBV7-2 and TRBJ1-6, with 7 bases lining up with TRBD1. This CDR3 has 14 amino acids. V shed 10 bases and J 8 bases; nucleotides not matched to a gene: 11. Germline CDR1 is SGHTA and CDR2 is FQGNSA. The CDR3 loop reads CATSDRRVYSPLHF. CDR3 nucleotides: TGTGCCACCTCGGACAGGAGGGTGTATTCACCCCTCCACTTT.

CDR3 sequence: CASSYGRTETEAFF. DNA of the CDR3: TGTGCCAGCAGTTACGGCAGGACTGAGACGGAAGCTTTCTTT. This chain connects TRBV6-5 to TRBJ1-1; D is unclear. This CDR3 contains 14 residues. V was clipped by 2 bases and J by 8 bases, with 15 bases between them. CDR1 and CDR2 (germline): MNHEY, SVGAGI.

Here the CDR3 reads CASWDNYEQYF. CDR3 bases: TGTGCCAGCTGGGACAACTACGAGCAGTACTTC. J is TRBJ2-7 and V is TRBV2; D is possibly TRBD1 (6 bases). The CDR3 consists of 11 residues. Trimming removed 8 bases from V and 3 bases from J, with 8 bases in between. In germline, CDR1 is SNHLY, CDR2 FYNNEI.

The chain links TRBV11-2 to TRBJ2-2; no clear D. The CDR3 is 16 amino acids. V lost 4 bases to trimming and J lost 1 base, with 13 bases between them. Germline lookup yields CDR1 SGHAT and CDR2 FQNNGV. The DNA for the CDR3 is TGTGCCAGCAGCTCCTTTCAATCCCTGAACACCGGGGAGCTGTTTTTT. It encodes CASSSFQSLNTGELFF.

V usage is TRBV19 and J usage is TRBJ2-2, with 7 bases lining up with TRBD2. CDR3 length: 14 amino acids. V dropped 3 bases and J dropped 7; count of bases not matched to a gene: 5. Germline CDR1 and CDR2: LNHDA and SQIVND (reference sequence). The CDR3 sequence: CASSIGGTNGELFF. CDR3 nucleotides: TGTGCCAGTAGTATCGGGGGGACCAACGGGGAGCTGTTTTTT.

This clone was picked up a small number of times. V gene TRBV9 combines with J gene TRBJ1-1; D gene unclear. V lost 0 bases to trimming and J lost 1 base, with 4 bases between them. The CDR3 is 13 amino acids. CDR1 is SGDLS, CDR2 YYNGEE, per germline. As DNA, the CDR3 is TGTGCCAGCAGCGTAGAGGCGAACACTGAAGCTTTCTTT. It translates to CASSVEANTEAFF. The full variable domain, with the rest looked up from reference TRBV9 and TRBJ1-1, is DSGVTQTPKHLITATGQRVTLRCSPRSGDLSVYWYQQSLDQGLQFLIQYYNGEERAKGNILERFSAQQFPDLHSELNLSSLELGDSALYFCASSVEANTEAFFGQGTRLTVV.

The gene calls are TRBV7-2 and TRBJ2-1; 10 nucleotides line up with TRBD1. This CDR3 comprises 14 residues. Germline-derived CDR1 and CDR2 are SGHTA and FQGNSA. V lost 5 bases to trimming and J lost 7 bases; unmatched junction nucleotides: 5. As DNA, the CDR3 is TGTGCCAGCAGCCGGGACAGGGGCGTTAATGAGCAGTTCTTC. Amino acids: CASSRDRGVNEQFF.

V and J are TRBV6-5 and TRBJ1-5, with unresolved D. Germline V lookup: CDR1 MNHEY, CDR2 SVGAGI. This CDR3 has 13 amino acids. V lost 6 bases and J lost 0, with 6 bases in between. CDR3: CASSRDSNQPQHF. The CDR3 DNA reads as TGTGCCAGCAGCCGAGATAGCAATCAGCCCCAGCATTTT.